This TCR beta chain was sequenced for a study of long-term antiretroviral therapy in people with HIV. This CDR3 contains 20 residues. Trimming stripped 0 bases from V and 5 bases from J, with 28 bases between. Germline V gives CDR1 LGHNA, CDR2 YNFKEQ. With survey level as its setting, the immunoSEQ assay was v3.0. Profiled with immunoSEQ multiplex PCR; TCRdb holds only in-frame clones, not every one. The sample records 15,000 to 20,000 clones, about 87% being singletons. Source: unsorted PBMCs, taken 2.1 years after starting antiretroviral therapy. The sequence derives from a man between 18 and 35 years old with HIV. J is TRBJ1-2 and V is TRBV4-2; D gene unclear. CDR3 sequence: CASSQDVGLGSRPDWYGYTF. DNA of the CDR3: TGTGCCAGCAGCCAAGATGTGGGCCTGGGGTCTAGACCGGATTGGTATGGCTACACCTTC.